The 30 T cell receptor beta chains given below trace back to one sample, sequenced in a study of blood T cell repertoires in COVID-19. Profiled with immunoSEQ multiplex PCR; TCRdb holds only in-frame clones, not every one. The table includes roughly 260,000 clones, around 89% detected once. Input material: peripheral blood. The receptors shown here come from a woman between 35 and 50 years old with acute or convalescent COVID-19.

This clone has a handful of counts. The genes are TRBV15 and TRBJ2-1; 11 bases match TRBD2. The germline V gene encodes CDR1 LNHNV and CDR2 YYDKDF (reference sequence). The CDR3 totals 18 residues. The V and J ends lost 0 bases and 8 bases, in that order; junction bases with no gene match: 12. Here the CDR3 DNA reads TGTGCCACCAGCAGAGAAGAAGCAACTAGCGGGGGCCCAGATGAGCAGTTCTTC. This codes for CATSREEATSGGPDEQFF.

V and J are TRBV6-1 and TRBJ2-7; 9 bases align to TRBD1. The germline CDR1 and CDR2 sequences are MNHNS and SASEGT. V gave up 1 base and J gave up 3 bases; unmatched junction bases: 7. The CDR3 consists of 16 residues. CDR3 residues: CASSEVIGGQGYEQYV. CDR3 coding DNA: TGTGCCAGCAGTGAAGTCATAGGGGGACAGGGCTACGAGCAGTACGTC.

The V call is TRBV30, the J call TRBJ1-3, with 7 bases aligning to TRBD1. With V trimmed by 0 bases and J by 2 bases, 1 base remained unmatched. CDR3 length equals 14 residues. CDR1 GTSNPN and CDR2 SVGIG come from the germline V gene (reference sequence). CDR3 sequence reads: CAWSVGTAGNTIYF. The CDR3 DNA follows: TGTGCCTGGAGTGTCGGGACAGCTGGAAACACCATATATTTT.

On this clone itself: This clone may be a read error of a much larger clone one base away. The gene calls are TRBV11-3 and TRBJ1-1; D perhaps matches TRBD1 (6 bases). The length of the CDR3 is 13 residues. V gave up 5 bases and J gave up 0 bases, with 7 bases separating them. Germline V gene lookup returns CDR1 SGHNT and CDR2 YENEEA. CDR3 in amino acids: CASSQGMNTEAFF. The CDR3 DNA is TGTGCCAGCAGCCAGGGGATGAACACTGAAGCTTTCTTT.

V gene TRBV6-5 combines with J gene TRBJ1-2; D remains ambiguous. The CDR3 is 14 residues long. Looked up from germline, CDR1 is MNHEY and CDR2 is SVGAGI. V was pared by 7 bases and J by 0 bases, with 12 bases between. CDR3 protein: CASTGGYTNYGYTF. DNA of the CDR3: TGTGCCAGCACTGGCGGGTACACTAACTATGGCTACACCTTC.

CDR3 DNA sequence: TGTGCCAGCAGCCTCCTCTCGGAACCCGGAGGCTATGGCTACACCTTC. This gives the protein CASSLLSEPGGYGYTF. This sequence joins TRBV9 and TRBJ1-2; D uncertain. The CDR3 loop spans 16 amino acids. Trimming stripped 4 bases from V and 4 bases from J, with 20 bases between. Germline values: CDR1 SGDLS, CDR2 YYNGEE.

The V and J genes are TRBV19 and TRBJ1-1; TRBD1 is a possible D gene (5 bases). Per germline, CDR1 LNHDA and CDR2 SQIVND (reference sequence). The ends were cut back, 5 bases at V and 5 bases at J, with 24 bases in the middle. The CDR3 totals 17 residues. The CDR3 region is CASSPLASDRKGTEAFF. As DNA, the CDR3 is TGTGCCAGTAGTCCACTAGCCAGCGACAGAAAAGGGACTGAAGCTTTCTTT.

CDR3 loop: CASSRPLDRVSNYGYTF. The DNA of the CDR3 is TGTGCCAGCAGCCGCCCCCTAGACAGGGTTTCAAACTATGGCTACACCTTC. The rearrangement links TRBV5-8 to TRBJ1-2; TRBD1 matches 7 bases. CDR3 length: 17 amino acids. Trimming at V came to 4 bases and at J to 2 bases, leaving 14 bases not matched to a gene. Germline-derived CDR1 and CDR2 are SGHTS and YDEGEE.

In nucleotides, the CDR3 is TGTGCCAGCAATTCCGGGGGGGCAGATACGCAGTATTTT. Protein sequence: CASNSGGADTQYF. The rearrangement uses TRBV27 and TRBJ2-3; 8 nucleotides match TRBD2. CDR3 length equals 13 residues. The V gene's germline CDR1 is MNHEY and CDR2 SMNVEV (reference sequence). The J segment lost 4 bases and the V segment lost 7 bases, leaving 4 bases of the junction unmatched.

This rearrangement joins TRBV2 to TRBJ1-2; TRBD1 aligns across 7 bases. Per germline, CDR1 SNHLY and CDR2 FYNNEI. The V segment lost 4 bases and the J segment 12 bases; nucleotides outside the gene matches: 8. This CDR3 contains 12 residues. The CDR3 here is CASSVSTGMNTF. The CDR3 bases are TGTGCCAGCAGTGTTTCGACAGGGATGAACACCTTC.

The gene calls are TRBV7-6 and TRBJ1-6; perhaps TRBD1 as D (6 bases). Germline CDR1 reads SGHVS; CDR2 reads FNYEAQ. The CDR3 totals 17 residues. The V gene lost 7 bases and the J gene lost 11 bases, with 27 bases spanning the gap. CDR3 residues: CASTAAQGGGFGAPLHF. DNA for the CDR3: TGTGCCAGCACCGCCGCCCAGGGAGGGGGTTTTGGGGCACCCCTCCACTTT.

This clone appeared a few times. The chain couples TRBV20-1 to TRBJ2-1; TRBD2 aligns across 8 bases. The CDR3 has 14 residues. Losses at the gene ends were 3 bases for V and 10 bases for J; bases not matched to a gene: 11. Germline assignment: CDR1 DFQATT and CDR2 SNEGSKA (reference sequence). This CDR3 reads CSASLTGGTGEQFF. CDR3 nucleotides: TGCAGTGCTAGTTTGACGGGGGGGACGGGCGAGCAGTTCTTC.

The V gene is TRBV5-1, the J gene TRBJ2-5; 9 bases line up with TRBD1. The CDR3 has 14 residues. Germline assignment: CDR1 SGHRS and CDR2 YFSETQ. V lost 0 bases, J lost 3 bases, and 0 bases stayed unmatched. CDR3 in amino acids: CASSLGTGEETQYF. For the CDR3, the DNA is TGCGCCAGCAGCTTGGGGACAGGGGAAGAGACCCAGTACTTC.

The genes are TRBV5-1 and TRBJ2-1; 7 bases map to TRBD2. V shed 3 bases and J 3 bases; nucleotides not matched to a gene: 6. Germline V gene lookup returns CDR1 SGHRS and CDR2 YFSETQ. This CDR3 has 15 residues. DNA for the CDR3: TGCGCCAGCAGCTCGGGGGGAGAGTTCTACAATGAGCAGTTCTTC. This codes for CASSSGGEFYNEQFF.

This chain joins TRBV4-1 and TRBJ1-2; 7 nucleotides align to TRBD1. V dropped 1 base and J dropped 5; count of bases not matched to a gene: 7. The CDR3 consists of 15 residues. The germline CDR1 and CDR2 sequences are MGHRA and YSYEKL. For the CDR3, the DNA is TGCGCCAGCAGCCAAGCCAACAGGGGAGGTTATGGCTACACCTTC. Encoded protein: CASSQANRGGYGYTF.

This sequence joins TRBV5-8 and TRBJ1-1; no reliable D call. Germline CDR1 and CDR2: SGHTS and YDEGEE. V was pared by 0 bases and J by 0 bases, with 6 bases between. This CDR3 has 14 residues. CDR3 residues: CASSLAPMNTEAFF. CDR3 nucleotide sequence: TGTGCCAGCAGCTTGGCCCCCATGAACACTGAAGCTTTCTTT.

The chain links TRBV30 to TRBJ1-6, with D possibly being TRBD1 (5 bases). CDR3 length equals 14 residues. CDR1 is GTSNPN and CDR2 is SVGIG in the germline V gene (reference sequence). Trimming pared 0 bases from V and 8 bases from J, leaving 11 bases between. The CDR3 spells CAWSVGRGDSPLHF. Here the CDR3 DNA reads TGTGCCTGGAGTGTCGGTAGGGGTGATTCACCCCTCCACTTT.

The CDR3 DNA follows: TGTGCCACTACGGACAGGGGCAATTCACCCCTCCACTTT. Translating it yields CATTDRGNSPLHF. V gene TRBV6-5 combines with J gene TRBJ1-6; 9 bases are shared with TRBD1. Germline-derived CDR1 and CDR2 are MNHEY and SVGAGI. The CDR3 spans 13 residues. The junction had 5 bases not matched to a gene; V was cut back by 10 bases and J by 7 bases.

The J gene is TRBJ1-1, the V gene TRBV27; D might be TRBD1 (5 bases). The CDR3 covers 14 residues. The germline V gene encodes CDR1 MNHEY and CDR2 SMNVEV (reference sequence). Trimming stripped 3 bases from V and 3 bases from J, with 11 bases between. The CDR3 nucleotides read TGTGCCAGCAGTTTTCAGGGCGGATACACTGAAGCTTTCTTT. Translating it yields CASSFQGGYTEAFF.

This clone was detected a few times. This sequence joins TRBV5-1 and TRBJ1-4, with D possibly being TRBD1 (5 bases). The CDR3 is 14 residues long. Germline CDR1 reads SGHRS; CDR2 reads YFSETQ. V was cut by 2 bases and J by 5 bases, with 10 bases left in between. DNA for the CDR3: TGCGCCAGCAGCTTTCAGGGCTCGAATGAAAAACTGTTTTTT. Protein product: CASSFQGSNEKLFF.

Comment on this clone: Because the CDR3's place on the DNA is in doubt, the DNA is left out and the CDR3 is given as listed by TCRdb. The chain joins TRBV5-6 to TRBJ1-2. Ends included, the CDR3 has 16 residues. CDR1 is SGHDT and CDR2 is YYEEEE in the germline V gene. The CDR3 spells CASSFGSGTSAGGDTF.

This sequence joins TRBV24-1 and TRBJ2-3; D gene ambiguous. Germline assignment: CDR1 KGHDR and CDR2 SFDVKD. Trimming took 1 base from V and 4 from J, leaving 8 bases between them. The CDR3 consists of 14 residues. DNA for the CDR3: TGTGCCACCAGTGATTTTAAGAGAGCAGATACGCAGTATTTT. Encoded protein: CATSDFKRADTQYF.

CDR3 in amino acids: CASSRGLGYGYTF. The CDR3 DNA reads TGTGCCAGCAGCCGGGGGTTGGGGTATGGCTACACCTTC. This rearrangement joins TRBV6-5 to TRBJ1-2; D may be TRBD1 (5 bases). The CDR3 length is 13 residues. The germline CDR1 and CDR2 sequences are MNHEY and SVGAGI. V dropped 6 bases and J dropped 5 bases, with 13 bases sitting between them.

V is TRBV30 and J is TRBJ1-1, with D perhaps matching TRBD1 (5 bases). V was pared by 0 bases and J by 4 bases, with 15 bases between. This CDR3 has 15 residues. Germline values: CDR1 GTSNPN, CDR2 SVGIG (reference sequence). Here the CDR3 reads CAWSVRMGGGTEAFF. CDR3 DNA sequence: TGTGCCTGGAGTGTAAGGATGGGCGGGGGCACTGAAGCTTTCTTT.

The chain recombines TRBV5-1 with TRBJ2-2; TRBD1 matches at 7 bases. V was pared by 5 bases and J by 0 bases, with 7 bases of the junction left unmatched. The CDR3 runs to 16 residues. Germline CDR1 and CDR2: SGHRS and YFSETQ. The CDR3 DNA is TGCGCCAGCAGTTGGGACAGCCCCCCGAACACCGGGGAGCTGTTTTTT. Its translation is CASSWDSPPNTGELFF.

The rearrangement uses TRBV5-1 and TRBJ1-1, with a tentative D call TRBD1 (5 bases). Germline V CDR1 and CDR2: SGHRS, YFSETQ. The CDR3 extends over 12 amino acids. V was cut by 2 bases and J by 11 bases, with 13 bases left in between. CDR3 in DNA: TGCGCCAGCAGCTTCAAGGGGTTGGGGGCTTTCTTT. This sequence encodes CASSFKGLGAFF.

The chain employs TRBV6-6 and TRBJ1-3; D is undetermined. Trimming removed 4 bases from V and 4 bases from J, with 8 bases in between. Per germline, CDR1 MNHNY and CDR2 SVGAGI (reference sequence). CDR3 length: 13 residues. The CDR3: CASSLLAGNTIYF. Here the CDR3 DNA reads TGTGCCAGCAGTTTGCTGGCCGGAAACACCATATATTTT.

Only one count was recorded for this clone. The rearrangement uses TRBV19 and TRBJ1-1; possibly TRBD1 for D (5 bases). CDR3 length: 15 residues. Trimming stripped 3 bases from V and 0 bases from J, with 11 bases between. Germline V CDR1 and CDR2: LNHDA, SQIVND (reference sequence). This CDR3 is CASSMTVGMNTEAFF. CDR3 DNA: TGTGCCAGTAGTATGACAGTTGGAATGAACACTGAAGCTTTCTTT.

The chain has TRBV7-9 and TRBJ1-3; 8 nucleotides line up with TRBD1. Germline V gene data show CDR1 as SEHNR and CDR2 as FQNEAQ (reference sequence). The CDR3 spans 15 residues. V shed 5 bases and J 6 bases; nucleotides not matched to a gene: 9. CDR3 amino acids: CASSPRQGMENTIYF. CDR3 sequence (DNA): TGTGCCAGCAGCCCCCGACAGGGGATGGAAAACACCATATATTTT.

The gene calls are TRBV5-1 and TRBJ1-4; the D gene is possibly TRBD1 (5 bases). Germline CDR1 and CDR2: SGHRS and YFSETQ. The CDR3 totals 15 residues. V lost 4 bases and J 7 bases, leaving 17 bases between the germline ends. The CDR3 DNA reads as TGCGCCAGCAGCACCCGGGACGGGAGGGGTGAAAAACTGTTTTTT. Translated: CASSTRDGRGEKLFF.